This passage covers 24 T cell receptor beta chains from one sample sequenced in a study of liver allograft versus peripheral blood T cells. Looking at the study overall: Recipients' peripheral blood served as the comparator for T cell receptor repertoires in transplanted livers.

TCRdb ran MiXCR on the reads and lists one entry per CDR3 protein. The sample contains 6,500 to 10,000 distinct CDR3 sequences, approximately 18% of which appear only once. All receptors derive from a human patient who had a liver transplant. The T cells may partly be graft donor cells.

This clonotype is judged medium-sized. V usage is TRBV24-1 and J usage is TRBJ1-2; D gene unclear. Germline V gene data show CDR1 as KGHDR and CDR2 as SFDVKD. The V and J ends lost 12 bases and 8 bases respectively, with 12 bases between them. The CDR3 contains 10 residues. The CDR3, as DNA: TGTGCCTCGTCGGGTGGCGGCTACACCTTC. It encodes CASSGGGYTF.

This clonotype was seen a handful of times. The J gene is TRBJ1-2, the V gene TRBV5-1, with D perhaps TRBD1 (5 bases). V lost 1 base to trimming and J lost 8 bases, with 18 bases between them. This CDR3 has 15 amino acids. Germline V gene sequence: CDR1 SGHRS, CDR2 YFSETQ. In DNA, the CDR3 is TGCGCCAGCAGCTTGAGGGATAAGGGGACCTACGGCTACACCTTC. It yields the protein CASSLRDKGTYGYTF.

The gene calls are TRBV19 and TRBJ1-5; 10 bases map to TRBD1. Trimming cost V 8 bases and J 2 bases; bases outside gene matches: 0. Germline CDR1 LNHDA, CDR2 SQIVND (reference sequence). There are 13 residues in the CDR3. The CDR3 DNA is TGTGCCAGTGGGACAGGGGGCAATCAGCCCCAGCATTTT. Translated: CASGTGGNQPQHF. The variable domain in full, completed from reference TRBV19 and TRBJ1-5, reads DGGITQSPKYLFRKEGQNVTLSCEQNLNHDAMYWYRQDPGQGLRLIYYSQIVNDFQKGDIAEGYSVSREKKESFPLTVTSAQKNPTAFYLCASGTGGNQPQHFGDGTRLSIL.

The chain is built from TRBV29-1 and TRBJ2-2, with 8 bases aligning to TRBD2. The CDR3 runs to 12 residues. CDR1 is SQVTM, CDR2 ANQGSEA, per germline. J lost 12 bases, V lost 1 base, and 4 bases had no gene match. CDR3 protein: CSVEGGGGKLFF. The CDR3 DNA is TGCAGCGTTGAAGGGGGCGGGGGGAAGCTGTTTTTT.

CDR3: CAISSGQYQPQHF. CDR3 coding DNA: TGTGCCATCAGTTCAGGGCAGTATCAGCCCCAGCATTTT. The chain uses TRBV10-3 and TRBJ1-5; a possible D gene is TRBD1 (5 bases). Germline CDR1 is ENHRY and CDR2 is SYGVKD. V was shortened by 5 bases and J by 5 bases, with 10 bases between the two germline ends. This CDR3 has 13 amino acids.

This clonotype is medium-sized by share. The genes are TRBV5-6 and TRBJ1-2, with 7 bases fitting TRBD1. The J segment lost 4 bases and the V segment lost 0 bases, leaving 9 bases of the junction unmatched. The CDR3 covers 16 residues. CDR1 and CDR2 from the germline V gene are SGHDT and YYEEEE. The CDR3 sequence is CASSLERKGALYGYTF. In DNA, the CDR3 is TGTGCCAGCAGCTTGGAGAGGAAGGGGGCTCTCTATGGCTACACCTTC.

In this sample, this clonotype turned up many times. J is TRBJ2-7 and V is TRBV11-2; D perhaps matches TRBD2 (6 bases). Trimming shortened V by 1 base and J by 0 bases, and 10 bases separated the two germline ends. Germline assignment: CDR1 SGHAT and CDR2 FQNNGV. The length of the CDR3 is 15 residues. CDR3 in DNA: TGTGCCAGCAGCTTAGGGGGGGATAGCTCCTACGAGCAGTACTTC. It yields the protein CASSLGGDSSYEQYF.

This clonotype was seen repeatedly, ten times or more. The CDR3 DNA follows: TGTGCCAGCAGCTTAGACGAGGGCAGCTGGAGTGAAGCTTTCTTT. It translates to CASSLDEGSWSEAFF. The V gene is TRBV7-9, the J gene TRBJ1-1, with D hard to call. Between the trimmed V and J ends, which lost 1 base and 7 bases, there was a span of 16 bases. The CDR3 has 15 amino acids. CDR1 is SEHNR, CDR2 FQNEAQ, per germline (reference sequence).

This chain joins TRBV19 and TRBJ2-5; D might be TRBD2 (6 bases). The V end lost 3 bases, the J end lost 5 bases, and 10 bases lay between the germline ends. This CDR3 is built from 13 residues. Per germline, CDR1 LNHDA and CDR2 SQIVND (reference sequence). This chain's CDR3 is CASSMGGGETQYF. CDR3 nucleotide sequence: TGTGCCAGTAGTATGGGGGGTGGTGAGACCCAGTACTTC.

This clonotype is judged medium-sized. V and J are TRBV19 and TRBJ1-4, with TRBD1 as a possible D gene (5 bases). This CDR3 is 16 amino acids long. The V end lost 5 bases, the J end lost 8 bases, and 21 bases lay between the germline ends. Germline V gene sequence: CDR1 LNHDA, CDR2 SQIVND (reference sequence). The CDR3 region has the DNA TGTGCCAGTAGTTGGGGGACGGGGCTTCCAAAGGAAAAACTGTTTTTT. The encoded protein is CASSWGTGLPKEKLFF.

J is TRBJ2-1 and V is TRBV9, with 8 bases that match TRBD1. CDR1 is SGDLS, CDR2 YYNGEE, per germline. The CDR3 consists of 15 residues. V lost 0 bases, J lost 8 bases, and 7 bases stayed unmatched. The CDR3, as DNA: TGTGCCAGCAGCGTAGGACAGGGGAAAGGGTATGAGCAGTTCTTC. Amino acid sequence: CASSVGQGKGYEQFF.

This clonotype was recorded a few times. CDR3 bases: TGTGCCTGGAGTGTTGGAGGGGGCGCCGGTCAGCCCCAGCATTTT. Its protein is CAWSVGGGAGQPQHF. This chain uses TRBV30 with TRBJ1-5, with 7 bases lining up with TRBD1. The CDR3 runs 15 residues. Germline CDR1 GTSNPN, CDR2 SVGIG (reference sequence). The junction had 8 bases not matched to a gene; V was cut back by 0 bases and J by 6 bases.

This clonotype turned up a few times. The V gene is TRBV5-6, the J gene TRBJ2-7, with D hard to call. The germline V gene encodes CDR1 SGHDT and CDR2 YYEEEE. The CDR3 runs to 14 residues. Trimming cost V 2 bases and J 2 bases, with 11 bases left between them. CDR3 DNA sequence: TGTGCCAGCAGCTTTCGTCTAGGAACCTACGAGCAGTACTTC. It translates to CASSFRLGTYEQYF. The entire variable domain, with the rest obtained from reference TRBV5-6 and TRBJ2-7, is as follows: DAGVTQSPTHLIKTRGQQVTLRCSPKSGHDTVSWYQQALGQGPQFIFQYYEEEERQRGNFPDRFSGHQFPNYSSELNVNALLLGDSALYLCASSFRLGTYEQYFGPGTRLTVT.

This clonotype was recorded a few times. The junction shows a germline mismatch at one end, possibly a read error. V and J are TRBV9 and TRBJ1-2, with 8 bases identical to TRBD1. This CDR3 has 12 residues. Germline V gives CDR1 SGDLS, CDR2 YYNGEE. CDR3 sequence reads: CASSAGQVDFAF. In DNA form, the CDR3 reads TGTGCCAGCAGCGCGGGACAGGTAGATTTCGCCTTC.

This clonotype showed up many times. The chain is built from TRBV6-1 and TRBJ1-5; 8 nucleotides match TRBD1. The CDR3 totals 14 residues. V lost 4 bases, J lost 6 bases, and 5 bases stayed unmatched. Germline values: CDR1 MNHNS, CDR2 SASEGT. For the CDR3, the DNA is TGTGCCAGCAGTGGGACAGGGACTCCTCAGCCCCAGCATTTT. It translates to CASSGTGTPQPQHF.

The chain recombines TRBV27 with TRBJ1-2; weak D call: TRBD1 (5 bases). Deletions cut 6 bases from V and 8 bases from J, with 13 bases between. CDR3 length equals 12 residues. Germline CDR1 reads MNHEY; CDR2 reads SMNVEV (reference sequence). The CDR3 loop is CASSRAGNGYTF. In DNA form, the CDR3 reads TGTGCCAGCAGCCGGGCAGGGAACGGCTACACCTTC.

In this sample, this clonotype is medium-sized (0.01 to 0.1%). The rearrangement uses TRBV15 and TRBJ1-1; D gene uncertain. CDR1 is LNHNV, CDR2 YYDKDF, per germline (reference sequence). V was cut by 3 bases and J by 0 bases, with 8 bases left in between. The CDR3 sequence is 14 residues long. Written as DNA, the CDR3 is TGTGCCACCAGCAGGACATATATGAACACTGAAGCTTTCTTT. This sequence encodes CATSRTYMNTEAFF.

Only a few counts were recorded for this clonotype. The chain carries TRBV20-1 and TRBJ1-1, with no clear D. The CDR3 loop spans 13 amino acids. The V gene lost 1 base and the J gene lost 1 base, with 7 bases spanning the gap. The germline gives CDR1 DFQATT, CDR2 SNEGSKA (reference sequence). The CDR3: CSARGNANTEAFF. Here the CDR3 DNA reads TGCAGTGCTAGAGGTAATGCGAACACTGAAGCTTTCTTT.

The chain uses TRBV4-1 and TRBJ2-7; D not certain. The CDR3 extends over 12 amino acids. V lost 0 bases, J lost 5 bases, and 5 bases lay in between. The germline V gene encodes CDR1 MGHRA and CDR2 YSYEKL. This chain's CDR3 is CASSQDVHEQYF. The CDR3 coding sequence is TGCGCCAGCAGCCAAGACGTCCACGAGCAGTACTTC.

This clonotype is classed as medium-sized. The rearrangement links TRBV19 to TRBJ1-1; D gene uncertain. The CDR3 extends over 13 amino acids. The germline gives CDR1 LNHDA, CDR2 SQIVND (reference sequence). V was shortened by 1 base and J by 5 bases, with 8 bases between the two germline ends. The CDR3 spells CASSIVSETEAFF. In nucleotides, the CDR3 is TGTGCCAGTAGTATAGTGTCGGAAACTGAAGCTTTCTTT.

A few counts support this clonotype. The V and J genes are TRBV5-1 and TRBJ2-1, with TRBD2 as a possible D gene (7 bases). Germline-derived CDR1 and CDR2 are SGHRS and YFSETQ. The CDR3 extends over 15 amino acids. Deletions cut 4 bases from V and 3 bases from J, with 14 bases between. CDR3 protein: CASSTEGGYYNEQFF. In nucleotides, the CDR3 is TGCGCCAGCAGCACAGAGGGGGGGTACTACAATGAGCAGTTCTTC.

This clonotype is categorized as medium-sized (0.01 to 0.1%). The chain employs TRBV6-5 and TRBJ1-1; tentatively, D is TRBD1 (5 bases). This CDR3 region has 14 residues. The germline V gene has CDR1 MNHEY and CDR2 SVGAGI. Trimming pared 0 bases from V and 1 base from J, leaving 6 bases between. In DNA, the CDR3 is TGTGCCAGCAGTTACTCGACAGAGAACACTGAAGCTTTCTTT. Translating gives CASSYSTENTEAFF.

Many counts were recorded for this clonotype. The chain couples TRBV5-4 to TRBJ2-7, with 13 bases lining up with TRBD2. J gave up 6 bases and V 5 bases, and 5 bases lay outside the gene matches. Germline CDR1 is SGHNT and CDR2 is YYREEE (reference sequence). This CDR3 is built from 14 residues. The CDR3 spells CASSLLAGGREQYF. The CDR3 DNA follows: TGTGCCAGCAGTTTACTAGCGGGGGGGCGCGAGCAGTACTTC. Using reference TRBV5-4 and TRBJ2-7 for the parts outside the CDR3, the full variable domain is ETGVTQSPTHLIKTRGQQVTLRCSSQSGHNTVSWYQQALGQGPQFIFQYYREEENGRGNFPPRFSGLQFPNYSSELNVNALELDDSALYLCASSLLAGGREQYFGPGTRLTVT.

The V gene is TRBV12-3 or TRBV12-4, the J gene TRBJ1-1; D uncertain. The CDR3 runs 14 residues. V lost 1 base to trimming and J lost 11 bases, with 17 bases between them. The CDR3 loop is CASSLGWQVPRAFF. The CDR3 DNA reads TGTGCCAGCAGTTTAGGGTGGCAGGTTCCGAGGGCTTTCTTT.